A single sample gave rise to the 7 T cell receptor beta chains below, sequenced in a study of T-cell reconstitution after alpha-beta-depleted transplantation in children. Unique molecular identifiers were used to barcode this TCRbeta library. TCRdb redid the calling of the PCR reads with MiXCR, one entry per CDR3 protein. The sample contains about 160,000 distinct CDR3 sequences, 11% of which appear only once. The sequenced sample was PBMCs, obtained before TCRalphabeta/CD19-depleted stem cell transplant. All receptors come from a boy aged 2 to 10 with acute myeloid leukemia, due to receive a stem cell transplant.

This clonotype was recorded at least ten times. The chain combines TRBV5-1 with TRBJ1-1; D is ambiguous. There are 16 residues in the CDR3. Trimming pared 3 bases from V and 0 bases from J, leaving 15 bases between. The germline CDR1 and CDR2 sequences are SGHRS and YFSETQ. The CDR3, as DNA: TGCGCCAGCAGCTCCCGAGTGGACGGGTTGAACACTGAAGCTTTCTTT. Residues: CASSSRVDGLNTEAFF.

The table lists this clonotype with many counts. The chain uses TRBV9 and TRBJ2-7; the D call may be TRBD1 or TRBD2 (6 bases each). The CDR3 loop spans 14 amino acids. The germline V gene encodes CDR1 SGDLS and CDR2 YYNGEE. Trimming left V 10 bases short and J 1 base short, with 18 bases between. The CDR3 DNA sequence: TGTGCCTCGGGGGTCGAAGACAGGTCCTACGAGCAGTACTTC. It translates to CASGVEDRSYEQYF. Filled out from reference TRBV9 and TRBJ2-7, the complete variable domain reads DSGVTQTPKHLITATGQRVTLRCSPRSGDLSVYWYQQSLDQGLQFLIQYYNGEERAKGNILERFSAQQFPDLHSELNLSSLELGDSALYFCASGVEDRSYEQYFGPGTRLTVT.

This clonotype was found a few times. The chain recombines TRBV6-1 with TRBJ1-2; 8 positions match TRBD1. V gave up 1 base and J gave up 5 bases; unmatched junction bases: 3. Germline CDR1 is MNHNS and CDR2 is SASEGT. This CDR3 spans 14 amino acids. The CDR3 region is CASSEDTGGYGYTF. CDR3 nucleotide sequence: TGTGCCAGCAGTGAAGATACAGGGGGGTATGGCTACACCTTC.

This clonotype was counted ten times or more. V gene TRBV10-3 combines with J gene TRBJ1-5; no clear D gene. The germline V gene has CDR1 ENHRY and CDR2 SYGVKD. V was trimmed by 3 bases and J by 1 base, leaving 7 bases between them. This CDR3 region has 14 residues. The CDR3 loop reads CAISDFDSNQPQHF. CDR3 bases: TGTGCCATCAGTGATTTTGACAGCAATCAGCCCCAGCATTTT.

This clonotype was seen at least ten times. The gene calls are TRBV20-1 and TRBJ2-1; 8 bases agree with TRBD2. Losses at the gene ends were 2 bases for V and 8 bases for J; bases not matched to a gene: 11. CDR3 length: 15 residues. Germline V gene lookup returns CDR1 DFQATT and CDR2 SNEGSKA (reference sequence). The CDR3 spells CSARHGGAIGDEQFF. CDR3 DNA: TGCAGTGCTAGACACGGGGGGGCGATTGGCGATGAGCAGTTCTTC.

There are many counts of this clonotype. The V gene is TRBV7-6, the J gene TRBJ2-3; TRBD2 agrees at 7 bases. The V segment lost 5 bases and the J segment 5 bases; nucleotides outside the gene matches: 7. The CDR3 contains 14 residues. CDR1 SGHVS and CDR2 FNYEAQ come from the germline V gene. The CDR3 DNA is TGTGCCAGCAGCCCCTTCCTAGCGGAAGATACGCAGTATTTT. It yields the protein CASSPFLAEDTQYF.

Details on this clonotype: Just one base apart from a much larger clone, this may be a read error. This chain connects TRBV7-9 to TRBJ2-1; 11 nucleotides agree with TRBD2. The CDR3 is made up of 13 amino acids. Germline V lookup: CDR1 SEHNR, CDR2 FQNEAQ (reference sequence). The CDR3 region has the DNA TGTGCCAGCAGGGGGACTAGCGGATTCCAGCAGTTGTTC. As protein: CASRGTSGFQQLF.